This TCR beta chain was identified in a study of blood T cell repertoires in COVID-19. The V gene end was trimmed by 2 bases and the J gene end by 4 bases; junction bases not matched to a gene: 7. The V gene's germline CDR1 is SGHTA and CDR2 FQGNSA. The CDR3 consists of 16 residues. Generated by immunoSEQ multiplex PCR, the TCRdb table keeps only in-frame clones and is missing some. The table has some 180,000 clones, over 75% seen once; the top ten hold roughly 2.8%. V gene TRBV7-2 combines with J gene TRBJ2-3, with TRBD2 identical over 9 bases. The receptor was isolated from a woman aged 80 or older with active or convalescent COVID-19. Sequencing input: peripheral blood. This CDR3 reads CASSLRRGGYSDTQYF. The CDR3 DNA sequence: TGTGCCAGCAGCTTAAGGCGGGGGGGGTATTCAGATACGCAGTATTTT. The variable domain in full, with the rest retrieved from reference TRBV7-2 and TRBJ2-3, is GAGVSQSPSNKVTEKGKDVELRCDPISGHTALYWYRQSLGQGLEFLIYFQGNSAPDKSGLPSDRFSAERTGGSVSTLTIQRTQQEDSAVYLCASSLRRGGYSDTQYFGPGTRLTVL.